This section outlines one T cell receptor (beta chain) sequence together with its context. What it binds is unknown. This may come from a read error, since a much larger clone is one base off. This specimen belongs to a study of identical twins. Study results and caveats: Models underestimated TCR alpha sharing (out-of-frame) in monozygotic twins.

This CDR3 contains 13 residues. A single record per CDR3 protein comes from TCRdb applying MiXCR to the 5' RACE reads. Here the sample spans 1.5 million to 2 million distinct CDR3 sequences, more than 30% being singletons. The specimen was cord blood. The clonotype originates from a newborn girl in good health. The rearrangement uses TRBV21-1 and TRBJ2-7. TRBV21-1 is described as a pseudogene. This CDR3 reads CASSKNGSYEQYF. The CDR3 bases are TGTGCCAGCAGCAAAAACGGCTCCTACGAGCAGTACTTC.